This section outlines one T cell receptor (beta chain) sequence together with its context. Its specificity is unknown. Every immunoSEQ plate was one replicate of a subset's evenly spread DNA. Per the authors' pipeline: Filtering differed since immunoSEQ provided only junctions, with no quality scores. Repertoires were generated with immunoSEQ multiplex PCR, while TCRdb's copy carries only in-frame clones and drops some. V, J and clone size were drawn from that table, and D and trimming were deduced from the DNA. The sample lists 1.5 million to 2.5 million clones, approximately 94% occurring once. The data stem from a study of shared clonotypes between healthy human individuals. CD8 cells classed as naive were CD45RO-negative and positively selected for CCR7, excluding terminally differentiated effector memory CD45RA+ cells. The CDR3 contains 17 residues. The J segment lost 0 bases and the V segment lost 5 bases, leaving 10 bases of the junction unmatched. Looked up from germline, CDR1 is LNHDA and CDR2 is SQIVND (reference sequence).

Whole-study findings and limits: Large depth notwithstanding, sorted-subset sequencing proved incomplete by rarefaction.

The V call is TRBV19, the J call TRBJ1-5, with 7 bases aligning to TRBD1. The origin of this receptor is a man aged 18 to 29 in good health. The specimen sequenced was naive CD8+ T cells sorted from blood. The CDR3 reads CASSARDSWYSNQPQHF. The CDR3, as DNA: TGTGCCAGTAGTGCGCGGGACAGCTGGTATAGCAATCAGCCCCAGCATTTT.